These 19 T cell receptor beta chains share one sample of origin, sequenced in a study of beta chain features in type 1 diabetes. The study reverse transcribed the entire isolated RNA, so it sequenced expressed TCRB transcripts. Sequencing was performed with immunoSEQ multiplex PCR; in TCRdb, only in-frame clones are kept and a portion is missing. The repertoire has approximately 730,000 clones, under 15% of them found once; the top ten carry approximately 0.022%. The antigens these receptors bind are not known. Study-wide findings and caveats: All four CD4+ subsets of Type 1 diabetes patients contained TCRB CDR3s that were moderately but significantly shorter.

The sequenced sample consisted of naive CD4+ T cells from blood. These receptors were obtained from a man in his late teens or twenties with type 1 diabetes.

The chain recombines TRBV5-1 with TRBJ2-7; a possible D gene is TRBD1 (6 bases). This CDR3 region has 13 residues. Germline CDR1 SGHRS, CDR2 YFSETQ. V lost 4 bases, J lost 3 bases, and 11 bases lay in between. The CDR3 region is CASSPGHLYEQYF. The CDR3 DNA reads TGCGCCAGCAGCCCGGGACACCTCTACGAGCAGTACTTC.

This clone showed up just a few times. The rearrangement uses TRBV6-6 and TRBJ2-1; 8 bases match TRBD1. The J segment lost 0 bases and the V segment lost 6 bases, leaving 7 bases of the junction unmatched. The CDR3 length is 16 residues. Per the germline V gene, CDR1 is MNHNY and CDR2 is SVGAGI (reference sequence). The CDR3 DNA follows: TGTGCCAGCAGGGAACAGGGGGGCAACTCCTACAATGAGCAGTTCTTC. Translated: CASREQGGNSYNEQFF.

CDR3 region: CSVERRDTEAFF. DNA of the CDR3: TGCAGCGTTGAACGTCGGGACACTGAAGCTTTCTTT. The rearrangement uses TRBV29-1 and TRBJ1-1, with D unresolved. This CDR3 is 12 amino acids long. CDR1 is SQVTM, CDR2 ANQGSEA, per germline. Deletions cut 2 bases from V and 3 bases from J, with 7 bases between.

This clone was seen a handful of times. The V call is TRBV5-4, the J call TRBJ2-7; possibly TRBD2 for D (5 bases). The CDR3 consists of 15 residues. CDR1 and CDR2 (germline): SGHNT, YYREEE (reference sequence). With 4 bases removed from V and 0 bases from J, the gap between germline ends came to 14 bases. The CDR3 sequence is CASSPGGGSSYEQYF. As DNA, the CDR3 is TGTGCCAGCAGCCCTGGAGGCGGAAGCTCCTACGAGCAGTACTTC.

This clone was found a few times. J is TRBJ2-7 and V is TRBV30; 11 bases map to TRBD2. The CDR3 spans 14 residues. Germline values: CDR1 GTSNPN, CDR2 SVGIG (reference sequence). V lost 3 bases and J lost 2; bases outside the gene matches: 3. The CDR3 DNA reads TGTGCCTGGAGCGGACTAGCGGGCACCTACGAGCAGTACTTC. Protein product: CAWSGLAGTYEQYF.

This clone occurred a few times. The rearrangement joins TRBV4-1 to TRBJ1-6; D is uncertain. This CDR3 is 14 amino acids long. Between the trimmed V and J ends, which lost 1 base and 8 bases, there was a span of 9 bases. The germline V gene has CDR1 MGHRA and CDR2 YSYEKL. CDR3 amino acids: CASSQVGPDSPLHF. The DNA for the CDR3 is TGCGCCAGCAGCCAAGTTGGGCCCGATTCACCCCTCCACTTT.

The rearrangement joins TRBV18 to TRBJ1-3; a weak D match, TRBD1 (5 bases). Germline CDR1 and CDR2: KGHSH and LQKENI. The CDR3 runs to 16 residues. Deletions cut 6 bases from V and 0 bases from J, with 15 bases between. CDR3 sequence: CASSPVTVASGNTIYF. In DNA, the CDR3 is TGTGCCAGCTCCCCCGTGACAGTCGCCTCTGGAAACACCATATATTTT.

The J gene is TRBJ2-1, the V gene TRBV30; 7 bases align to TRBD1. This CDR3 region has 15 residues. Trimming at V came to 3 bases and at J to 6 bases, leaving 11 bases not matched to a gene. The germline gives CDR1 GTSNPN, CDR2 SVGIG (reference sequence). The DNA for the CDR3 is TGTGCCTGGAGCCACCCCGGGACAGTTGGCAATGAGCAGTTCTTC. Amino acid sequence: CAWSHPGTVGNEQFF.

The gene calls are TRBV11-3 and TRBJ2-5; weak D call: TRBD1 (7 bases). CDR1 and CDR2 (germline): SGHNT, YENEEA. The CDR3 runs to 14 residues. Trimming took 4 bases from V and 1 from J, leaving 10 bases between them. The CDR3 bases are TGTGCCAGCAGCTCTCAGGGGGGCCAAGAGACCCAGTACTTC. It encodes CASSSQGGQETQYF. The variable domain in full, with the rest retrieved from reference TRBV11-3 and TRBJ2-5, is EAGVVQSPRYKIIEKKQPVAFWCNPISGHNTLYWYLQNLGQGPELLIRYENEEAVDDSQLPKDRFSAERLKGVDSTLKIQPAELGDSAVYLCASSSQGGQETQYFGPGTRLLVL.

This clone was picked up a small number of times. The chain employs TRBV30 and TRBJ1-5, with D possibly TRBD1 on 5 matching bases. Germline values: CDR1 GTSNPN, CDR2 SVGIG (reference sequence). The CDR3 totals 14 residues. Deletions cut 2 bases from V and 4 bases from J, with 12 bases between. The CDR3 DNA reads TGTGCCTGGAGTTGGTCCGGGGGAAATCAGCCCCAGCATTTT. Translation gives CAWSWSGGNQPQHF. Using reference TRBV30 and TRBJ1-5 for the parts outside the CDR3, the full variable domain is SQTIHQWPATLVQPVGSPLSLECTVEGTSNPNLYWYRQAAGRGLQLLFYSVGIGQISSEVPQNLSASRPQDRQFILSSKKLLLSDSGFYLCAWSWSGGNQPQHFGDGTRLSIL.

This chain links TRBV4-2 with TRBJ2-7, with D perhaps given as TRBD1 or TRBD2 (5 bases each). This CDR3 region has 16 residues. The germline CDR1 and CDR2 sequences are LGHNA and YNFKEQ. Trimming removed 4 bases at V and 2 bases at J, with 18 bases between. The CDR3, as DNA: TGTGCCAGCAGCCCACTAGGGACCGGGACGGCCTACGAGCAGTACTTC. Protein sequence: CASSPLGTGTAYEQYF.

The V and J genes are TRBV9 and TRBJ2-3; D unclear. Germline V lookup: CDR1 SGDLS, CDR2 YYNGEE. CDR3 length: 15 residues. V was clipped by 5 bases and J by 5 bases, with 18 bases between them. The CDR3 spells CASRPGYREIDTQYF. CDR3 DNA sequence: TGTGCCAGCAGACCGGGTTACCGCGAGATAGATACGCAGTATTTT.

This clone has a handful of counts. The chain carries TRBV6-1 and TRBJ2-7; D is possibly TRBD1 or TRBD2 (5 bases each). CDR3 size: 14 residues. Trimming left V 7 bases short and J 6 bases short, with 19 bases between. Per the germline V gene, CDR1 is MNHNS and CDR2 is SASEGT. CDR3 DNA sequence: TGTGCCAGCACCGAGGGCAGGGTAGGGCGCGAGCAGTACTTC. Amino acid sequence: CASTEGRVGREQYF.

Only one count was recorded for this clone. A read error may produce the germline difference seen at one junction end. The chain recombines TRBV7-8 with TRBJ1-5; D is uncertain. CDR3 length: 15 residues. Germline lookup yields CDR1 SGHVS and CDR2 FQNEAQ. The CDR3 DNA follows: TGTGCCAGCAGCATAGCGTTCGGGAGCAATCAGCCCCAGCATTTT. Residues: CASSIAFGSNQPQHF.

This clone was counted between two and nine times. V is TRBV28 and J is TRBJ2-2; TRBD1 agrees at 7 bases. The V gene's germline CDR1 is MDHEN and CDR2 SYDVKM. V lost 1 base and J lost 7; bases outside the gene matches: 6. The CDR3 runs to 15 residues. CDR3 sequence (DNA): TGTGCCAGCAGTTTATCCCCTACAGGGGTCGGGGAGCTGTTTTTT. Translation gives CASSLSPTGVGELFF.

The gene calls are TRBV30 and TRBJ2-7, with 7 bases aligning to TRBD1. Losses at the gene ends were 6 bases for V and 1 base for J; bases not matched to a gene: 6. Germline V gene lookup returns CDR1 GTSNPN and CDR2 SVGIG (reference sequence). The CDR3 has 13 amino acids. In nucleotides, the CDR3 is TGTGCCTGTGCACCGGGACAGTCCTACGAGCAGTACTTC. Encoded protein: CACAPGQSYEQYF.

This clone occurred a few times. The rearrangement uses TRBV30 and TRBJ2-5, with TRBD1 matching over 7 bases. The CDR3 runs to 13 residues. The trim removed 4 bases at V and 3 bases at J, leaving 5 bases unmatched. The germline CDR1 and CDR2 sequences are GTSNPN and SVGIG (reference sequence). The CDR3 reads CAWNMGQKETQYF. As DNA, the CDR3 is TGTGCCTGGAACATGGGACAGAAAGAGACCCAGTACTTC.

The gene calls are TRBV28 and TRBJ2-5; tentative D call: TRBD2 (5 bases). From germline, CDR1 is MDHEN and CDR2 SYDVKM. This CDR3 comprises 11 residues. The V end was cut by 6 bases, the J end by 5 bases, with 7 bases between. In DNA, the CDR3 is TGTGCCAGCAGGGACTGGGAGACCCAGTACTTC. Its translation: CASRDWETQYF.

The rearrangement links TRBV19 to TRBJ2-5; 9 bases line up with TRBD1. Trimming at V came to 5 bases and at J to 4 bases, leaving 5 bases not matched to a gene. The CDR3 loop spans 14 amino acids. Germline V gene data show CDR1 as LNHDA and CDR2 as SQIVND (reference sequence). CDR3 DNA: TGTGCCAGTAGTCCATGGACAGGGGTAGAGACCCAGTACTTC. Encoded protein: CASSPWTGVETQYF.